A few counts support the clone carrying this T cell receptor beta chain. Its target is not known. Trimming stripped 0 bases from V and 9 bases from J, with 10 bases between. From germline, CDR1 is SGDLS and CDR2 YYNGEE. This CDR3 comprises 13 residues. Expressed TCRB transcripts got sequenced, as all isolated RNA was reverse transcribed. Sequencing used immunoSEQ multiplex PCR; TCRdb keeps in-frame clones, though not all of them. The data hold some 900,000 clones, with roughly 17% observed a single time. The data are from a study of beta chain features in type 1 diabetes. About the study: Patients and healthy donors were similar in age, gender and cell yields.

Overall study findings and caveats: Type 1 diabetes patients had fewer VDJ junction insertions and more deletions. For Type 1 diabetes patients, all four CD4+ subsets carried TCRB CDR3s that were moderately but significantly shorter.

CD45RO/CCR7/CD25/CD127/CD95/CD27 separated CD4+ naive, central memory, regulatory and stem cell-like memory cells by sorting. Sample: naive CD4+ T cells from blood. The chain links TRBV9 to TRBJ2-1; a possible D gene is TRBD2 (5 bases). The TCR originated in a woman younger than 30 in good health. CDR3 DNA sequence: TGTGCCAGCAGCGTAGGGGCGGCGGGTGAGCAGTTCTTC. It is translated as CASSVGAAGEQFF.